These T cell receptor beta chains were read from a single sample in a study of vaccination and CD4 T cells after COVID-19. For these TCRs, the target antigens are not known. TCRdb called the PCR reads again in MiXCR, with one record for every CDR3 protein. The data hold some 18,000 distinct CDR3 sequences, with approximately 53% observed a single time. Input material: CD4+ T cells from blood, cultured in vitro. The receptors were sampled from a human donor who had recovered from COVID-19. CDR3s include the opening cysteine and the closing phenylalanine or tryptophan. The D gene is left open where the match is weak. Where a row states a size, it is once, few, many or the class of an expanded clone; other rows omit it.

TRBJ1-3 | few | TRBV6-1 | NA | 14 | TGTGCCAGCCGGACAGAGCAAGGTGGAAACACCATATATTTT | CASRTEQGGNTIYF
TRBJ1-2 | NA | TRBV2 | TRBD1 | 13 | TGTGCCAGCAGAACGGGACAGGGGAACGGCTACACCTTC | CASRTGQGNGYTF
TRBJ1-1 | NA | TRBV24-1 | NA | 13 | TGTGCCACCAGTTGGGCTAAGAACACTGAAGCTTTCTTT | CATSWAKNTEAFF
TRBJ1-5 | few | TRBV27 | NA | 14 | TGTGCCAGCAGTTTCCGATATAGCAATCAGCCCCAGCATTTT | CASSFRYSNQPQHF
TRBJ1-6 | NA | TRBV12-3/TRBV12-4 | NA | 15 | TGTGCCAGCAGTTTATTTACAGGGAACAATTCACCCCTCCACTTT | CASSLFTGNNSPLHF
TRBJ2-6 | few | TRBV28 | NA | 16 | TGTGCCAGCAGTTCCTCTCAGGACTCTGGGGCCAACGTCCTGACTTTC | CASSSSQDSGANVLTF
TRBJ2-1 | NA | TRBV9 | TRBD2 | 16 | TGTGCCAGCAGCGTAGTTCCAGCGGGAGGGCAAGGTGAGCAGTTCTTC | CASSVVPAGGQGEQFF
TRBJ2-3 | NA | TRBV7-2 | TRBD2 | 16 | TGTGCCAGCAGCGACAGACTAGCGGGGGGCACAGATACGCAGTATTTT | CASSDRLAGGTDTQYF
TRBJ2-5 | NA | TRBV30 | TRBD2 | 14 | TGTGCCTGGAGTGACCCTGGACTAGACGAGACCCAGTACTTC | CAWSDPGLDETQYF
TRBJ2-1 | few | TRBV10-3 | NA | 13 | TGTGCCATCAGTGCGGGAGTGGGGAATGAGCAGTTCTTC | CAISAGVGNEQFF
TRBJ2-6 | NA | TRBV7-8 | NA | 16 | TGTGCCAGCAGCTTAGTGGGCAGCTCTGGGGCCAACGTCCTGACTTTC | CASSLVGSSGANVLTF
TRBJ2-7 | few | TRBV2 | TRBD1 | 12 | TGTGCCAGCAGCGGACAGGTATACGAGCAGTACTTC | CASSGQVYEQYF
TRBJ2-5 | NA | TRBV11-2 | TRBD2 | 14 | TGTGCCAGCAGCTTTAGCGGGACGAGAGAGACCCAGTACTTC | CASSFSGTRETQYF
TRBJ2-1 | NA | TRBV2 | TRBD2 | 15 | TGTGCCAGCAGCCAGGGACTAGCGGGAGTCAATGAGCAGTTCTTC | CASSQGLAGVNEQFF
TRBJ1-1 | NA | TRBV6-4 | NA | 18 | TGTGCCAGCAGTGACAAACGGATACTACTTGAGATGAACACTGAAGCTTTCTTT | CASSDKRILLEMNTEAFF
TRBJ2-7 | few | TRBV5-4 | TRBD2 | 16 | TGTGCCAGCACCACGGGACTAGCGGGAGCGGAGTACGAGCAGTACTTC | CASTTGLAGAEYEQYF
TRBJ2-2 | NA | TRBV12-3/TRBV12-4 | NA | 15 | TGTGCCAGCAGCTGGGGGGGGGCGGACACCGGGGAGCTGTTTTTT | CASSWGGADTGELFF
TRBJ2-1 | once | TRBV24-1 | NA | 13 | TGTGCCACCAGTGACCCCCAGGGAGGTGGGCAGTTCTTC | CATSDPQGGGQFF
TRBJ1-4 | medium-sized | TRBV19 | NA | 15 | TGTGCCAGTACGGTCAGCGGCAGCCGCCATGAAAAACTGTTTTTT | CASTVSGSRHEKLFF
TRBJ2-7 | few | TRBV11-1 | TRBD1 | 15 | TGTGCCAGTCATTTGGGGACAGCACCAAGGGACGAGCAGTACTTC | CASHLGTAPRDEQYF
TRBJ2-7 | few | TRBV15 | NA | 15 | TGTGCCACCAGCGAGCACCTCTCGGGCTCCTACGAGCAGTACTTC | CATSEHLSGSYEQYF
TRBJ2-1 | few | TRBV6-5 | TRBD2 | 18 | TGTGCCAGCAGTTACCCCGAACCGGGACTAGCGGGAGTGCTTGAGCAGTTCTTC | CASSYPEPGLAGVLEQFF
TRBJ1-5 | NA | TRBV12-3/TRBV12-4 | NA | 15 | TGTGCCAGCAGGCTTAGGGGTGATGGCAATCAGCCCCAGCATTTT | CASRLRGDGNQPQHF
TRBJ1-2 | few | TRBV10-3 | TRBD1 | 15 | TGTGCCATCAGCAAACAACAGGGGACTAACTATGGCTACACCTTC | CAISKQQGTNYGYTF
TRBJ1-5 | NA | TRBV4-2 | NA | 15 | TGTGCCAGCAGCCAAGATGGGGGGGAGCATCAGCCCCAGCATTTT | CASSQDGGEHQPQHF
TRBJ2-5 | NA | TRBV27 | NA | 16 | TGTGCCAGCAGTCCCAGTTTCATTAGCGCCGAAGAGACCCAGTACTTC | CASSPSFISAEETQYF
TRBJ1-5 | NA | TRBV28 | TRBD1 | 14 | TGTGCCAGCAGAGCTTCAGGGGGCGTTCAGCCCCAGCATTTT | CASRASGGVQPQHF
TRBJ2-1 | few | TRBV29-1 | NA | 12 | TGCAGCGTTGAGGGAGCGAGAGATGAGCAGTTCTTC | CSVEGARDEQFF
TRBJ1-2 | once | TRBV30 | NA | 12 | TGTGCCTGGAGCCCGTCCTCGTATGGCTACACCTTC | CAWSPSSYGYTF
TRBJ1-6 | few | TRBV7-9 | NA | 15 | TGTGCCAGCAGCTTGGTCGCCCTCCCCAATTCACCCCTCCACTTT | CASSLVALPNSPLHF
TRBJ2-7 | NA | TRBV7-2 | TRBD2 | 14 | TGTGCCAGCAGCGGACTAGCGGGATCACGCGAGCAGTACTTC | CASSGLAGSREQYF
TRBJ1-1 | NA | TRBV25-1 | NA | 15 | TGTGCCAGCAGTGAATCCCCCTGGAGTGACACTGAAGCTTTCTTT | CASSESPWSDTEAFF
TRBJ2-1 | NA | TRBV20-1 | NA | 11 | TGCAGTGCTAGAGCCTACAATGAGCAGTTCTTC | CSARAYNEQFF
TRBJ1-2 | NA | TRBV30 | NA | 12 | TGTGCCTGCACCTGGTCCAGCCAGCAATGGAGTTTC | CACTWSSQQWSF
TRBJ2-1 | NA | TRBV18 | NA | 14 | TGTGCCAGCTCCATTGGGACACCAAACAATGAGCAGTTCTTC | CASSIGTPNNEQFF
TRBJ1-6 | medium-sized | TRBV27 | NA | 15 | TGTGCCAGCAGTTTATATGGGGGGAGTAATTCACCCCTCCACTTT | CASSLYGGSNSPLHF
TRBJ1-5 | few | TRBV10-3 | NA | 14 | TGTGCCATCAAGGGGGGGTTGAGCAATCAGCCCCAGCATTTT | CAIKGGLSNQPQHF
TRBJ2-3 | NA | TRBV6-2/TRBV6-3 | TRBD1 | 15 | TGTGCCAGCAGTTCCTGGACAGGGGGCACAGATACGCAGTATTTT | CASSSWTGGTDTQYF
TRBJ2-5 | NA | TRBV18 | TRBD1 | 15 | TGTGCCAGCTCGAGGGGACAGGGCGAGCAAGAGACCCAGTACTTC | CASSRGQGEQETQYF
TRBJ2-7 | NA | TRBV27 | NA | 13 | TGTGCCAGCAGTTTTACCTGGCGCGACGAGCAGTACTTC | CASSFTWRDEQYF